This passage covers 25 T cell receptor beta chains from one sample sequenced in a study of blood T cell repertoires in COVID-19. TCRdb's copy holds only in-frame clones and misses some; the assay was immunoSEQ multiplex PCR. The sample lists about 340,000 clones, around 91% occurring once. Source material: peripheral blood. The receptors were sampled from a woman younger than 35 who had recovered from COVID-19.

The table lists this clone with a count of one. This chain connects TRBV12-5 to TRBJ2-1; 8 bases fit TRBD1. V gave up 6 bases and J gave up 7 bases; unmatched junction bases: 14. In germline, CDR1 is LGHNT, CDR2 FRNRAP. The CDR3 extends over 16 amino acids. The CDR3 sequence: CASGLPGQGGWNEQFF. In DNA form, the CDR3 reads TGTGCTAGTGGCCTGCCAGGACAGGGAGGATGGAATGAGCAGTTCTTC.

This clone was observed once. The chain is built from TRBV11-3 and TRBJ2-2, with 8 bases matching TRBD2. The CDR3 consists of 12 residues. CDR1 and CDR2 (germline): SGHNT, YENEEA. V shed 8 bases, J shed 5 bases, and the junction held 1 base outside the gene matches. CDR3 bases: TGTGCCAGCGGCGGGAGGACCGGGGAGCTGTTTTTT. Protein sequence: CASGGRTGELFF.

This clone was recorded once. This chain uses TRBV19 with TRBJ2-1, with a tentative D call TRBD2 (6 bases). Deletions cut 0 bases from V and 10 bases from J, with 16 bases between. The CDR3 spans 15 residues. The V gene's germline CDR1 is LNHDA and CDR2 SQIVND (reference sequence). The CDR3 DNA is TGTGCCAGTAGTATAGATGTCGGGAGCGCGCGGGAGCAGTTCTTC. Translation gives CASSIDVGSAREQFF.

The chain uses TRBV9 and TRBJ2-3, with D uncertain. The CDR3 consists of 17 residues. Germline V gives CDR1 SGDLS, CDR2 YYNGEE. V lost 5 bases to trimming and J lost 3 bases, with 22 bases between them. The CDR3 is CASSHTTLEDLTDTQYF. CDR3 in DNA: TGTGCCAGCAGTCACACTACCTTAGAGGATTTGACAGATACGCAGTATTTT.

The chain carries TRBV5-6 and TRBJ2-1; D is perhaps TRBD2 (6 bases). The CDR3 is 14 residues long. Germline V gives CDR1 SGHDT, CDR2 YYEEEE. Trimming cost V 3 bases and J 9 bases, with 16 bases left between them. This CDR3 is CASSSGTPVGEQFF. CDR3 DNA sequence: TGTGCCAGCAGCTCGGGGACTCCAGTAGGTGAGCAGTTCTTC.

The chain carries TRBV9 and TRBJ2-2; D unclear. The germline V and J ends were trimmed by 3 bases and 0 bases, with 9 bases remaining between them. CDR3 length: 15 residues. The germline V gene has CDR1 SGDLS and CDR2 YYNGEE. CDR3 in DNA: TGTGCCAGCAGCGGAGTGGGCGCGAACACCGGGGAGCTGTTTTTT. Translating it yields CASSGVGANTGELFF.

The chain links TRBV7-2 to TRBJ2-5; D perhaps matches TRBD1 (5 bases). V was cut by 1 base and J by 5 bases, with 11 bases left in between. Per germline, CDR1 SGHTA and CDR2 FQGNSA. This CDR3 region has 14 residues. The CDR3 nucleotides are TGTGCCAGCAGCTTAGGACAGAGTGTCGAGACCCAGTACTTC. It specifies CASSLGQSVETQYF. The full variable domain, completed using reference TRBV7-2 and TRBJ2-5, is GAGVSQSPSNKVTEKGKDVELRCDPISGHTALYWYRQSLGQGLEFLIYFQGNSAPDKSGLPSDRFSAERTGGSVSTLTIQRTQQEDSAVYLCASSLGQSVETQYFGPGTRLLVL.

This sequence joins TRBV11-3 and TRBJ2-1, with 13 bases matching TRBD2. Unmatched junction bases numbered 2, after V lost 6 bases and J lost 0 bases. The CDR3 contains 16 residues. Per germline, CDR1 SGHNT and CDR2 YENEEA. For the CDR3, the DNA is TGTGCCAGCAGGGGACTAGCGGGAACCTCCTACAATGAGCAGTTCTTC. It codes for CASRGLAGTSYNEQFF.

The genes are TRBV25-1 and TRBJ2-3; 9 nucleotides line up with TRBD1. This CDR3 spans 16 amino acids. Germline trimming cut 1 base from V and 3 bases from J; bases unmatched to any gene: 5. The germline V gene has CDR1 MGHDK and CDR2 SYGVNS. The CDR3 DNA follows: TGTGCCAGCAGTGAATCCCCCGGGACAGGGACAGATACGCAGTATTTT. Its translation is CASSESPGTGTDTQYF.

This sequence joins TRBV19 and TRBJ1-5; a weak D match, TRBD1 (5 bases). Germline V lookup: CDR1 LNHDA, CDR2 SQIVND (reference sequence). The CDR3 length is 15 residues. V lost 3 bases, J lost 1 base, and 10 bases lay in between. Here the CDR3 reads CASSINGGSNQPQHF. The CDR3 DNA follows: TGTGCCAGTAGTATCAACGGGGGGAGCAATCAGCCCCAGCATTTT.

V usage is TRBV7-2 and J usage is TRBJ2-7; no reliable D call. The CDR3 totals 13 residues. Germline-derived CDR1 and CDR2 are SGHTA and FQGNSA. V was cut by 4 bases and J by 0 bases, with 7 bases left in between. The CDR3 is CASSSMSSYEQYV. The CDR3, as DNA: TGTGCCAGCAGCTCGATGAGCTCCTACGAGCAGTACGTC.

The CDR3 is CASRPTGNTGELFF. The CDR3 DNA reads TGTGCCAGTAGACCGACTGGGAACACCGGGGAGCTGTTTTTT. The chain links TRBV19 to TRBJ2-2; D remains unclear. Germline assignment: CDR1 LNHDA and CDR2 SQIVND (reference sequence). CDR3 length: 14 residues. Trimming shortened V by 6 bases and J by 1 base, and 9 bases separated the two germline ends.

V is TRBV27 and J is TRBJ1-4; a weak D match, TRBD1 (6 bases). The length of the CDR3 is 14 residues. The germline V and J ends were trimmed by 1 base and 7 bases, with 10 bases remaining between them. CDR1 and CDR2 (germline): MNHEY, SMNVEV (reference sequence). CDR3 DNA: TGTGCCAGCAGTTTATTTTCCAGGGGTGAAAAACTGTTTTTT. Protein: CASSLFSRGEKLFF.

The rearrangement links TRBV7-9 to TRBJ2-3; 9 bases line up with TRBD2. From germline, CDR1 is SEHNR and CDR2 FQNEAQ (reference sequence). V lost 2 bases to trimming and J lost 4 bases; unmatched junction nucleotides: 10. This CDR3 is 17 amino acids long. CDR3 loop: CASSLIAGGPRADTQYF. The CDR3 coding sequence is TGTGCCAGCAGCTTAATCGCGGGAGGGCCTCGGGCAGATACGCAGTATTTT.

The chain has TRBV7-6 and TRBJ2-3; D call uncertain. The CDR3 length is 13 residues. Germline-derived CDR1 and CDR2 are SGHVS and FNYEAQ. V shed 1 base and J shed 4 bases, with 6 bases lying between them. CDR3 residues: CASSLGRSDTQYF. The CDR3 DNA follows: TGTGCCAGCAGCTTAGGTCGTTCAGATACGCAGTATTTT.

The chain combines TRBV4-1 with TRBJ2-4, with D tentatively TRBD2 (5 bases). The V gene lost 0 bases and the J gene lost 6 bases, with 9 bases spanning the gap. This CDR3 comprises 14 residues. Germline CDR1 reads MGHRA; CDR2 reads YSYEKL. CDR3 amino acids: CASSQDRTRNIQYF. CDR3 sequence (DNA): TGCGCCAGCAGCCAAGACCGTACTAGAAACATTCAGTACTTC.

The sample holds one count of this clone. The chain links TRBV6-5 to TRBJ1-2, with D perhaps TRBD1 (6 bases). CDR3 size: 14 residues. The germline V gene encodes CDR1 MNHEY and CDR2 SVGAGI. Trimming pared 6 bases from V and 4 bases from J, leaving 15 bases between. The CDR3 bases are TGTGCCAGCAGCCGCGATGGGGGCGCCTATGGCTACACCTTC. Translated: CASSRDGGAYGYTF.

This chain connects TRBV4-3 to TRBJ2-3; 7 nucleotides line up with TRBD2. CDR3 length equals 16 residues. J lost 5 bases, V lost 0 bases, and 8 bases had no gene match. Germline CDR1 LGHNA, CDR2 YSLEER. The CDR3: CASSQDPDGGRDTQYF. CDR3 bases: TGCGCCAGCAGCCAAGATCCGGACGGCGGGAGAGATACGCAGTATTTT.

In DNA form, the CDR3 reads TGTGCCAGCAGCCATAGGAAAGCGGGAGCTATGGAGACCCAGTACTTC. This sequence encodes CASSHRKAGAMETQYF. The genes are TRBV14 and TRBJ2-5, with TRBD2 matching 8 bases. CDR3 length: 16 residues. Germline V lookup: CDR1 SGHDN, CDR2 FVKESK. V shed 3 bases, J shed 5 bases, and the junction held 11 bases outside the gene matches.

This CDR3 reads CASSKVGRVIDGYGYTF. Written as DNA, the CDR3 is TGTGCCAGCAGCAAAGTCGGCAGGGTTATAGATGGGTATGGCTACACCTTC. This chain links TRBV21-1 with TRBJ1-2; no check of the table's D call, TRBD1, against the DNA was made. TRBV21-1 is given as a pseudogene. This CDR3 comprises 17 residues.

The gene calls are TRBV24-1 and TRBJ2-2, with 15 nucleotides matching TRBD2. V was clipped by 2 bases and J by 0 bases; unmatched bases: 3. Germline CDR1 and CDR2: KGHDR and SFDVKD. The CDR3 extends over 19 amino acids. The DNA for the CDR3 is TGTGCCACCAGTGATTGGGGACTAGCGGGAGGCCCGAACACCGGGGAGCTGTTTTTT. Residues: CATSDWGLAGGPNTGELFF.

The V and J genes are TRBV10-2 and TRBJ2-5, with TRBD2 as a possible D gene (6 bases). Per the germline V gene, CDR1 is WSHSY and CDR2 is SAAADI. V gave up 8 bases and J gave up 3 bases, with 10 bases separating them. This CDR3 spans 12 amino acids. The CDR3 spells CASGGNKETQYF. CDR3 nucleotide sequence: TGCGCCAGCGGAGGGAATAAAGAGACCCAGTACTTC.

The chain is built from TRBV5-1 and TRBJ2-1; 8 bases agree with TRBD2. The V gene's germline CDR1 is SGHRS and CDR2 YFSETQ. The CDR3 runs 15 residues. The trim removed 3 bases at V and 7 bases at J, leaving 9 bases unmatched. CDR3 region: CASSSTAGVMNEQFF. In nucleotides, the CDR3 is TGCGCCAGCAGCTCGACAGCGGGAGTTATGAATGAGCAGTTCTTC.

The chain couples TRBV6-6 to TRBJ2-1; 7 bases match TRBD2. The germline CDR1 and CDR2 sequences are MNHNY and SVGAGI (reference sequence). The length of the CDR3 is 14 residues. V was pared by 2 bases and J by 3 bases, with 1 base of the junction left unmatched. The CDR3 DNA follows: TGTGCCAGCAGTTACAGGACTAGCTACAATGAGCAGTTCTTC. Amino acids: CASSYRTSYNEQFF.

The rearrangement joins TRBV11-3 to TRBJ2-6, with 9 bases lining up with TRBD1. V was clipped by 4 bases and J by 1 base; unmatched bases: 5. The germline V gene has CDR1 SGHNT and CDR2 YENEEA. The CDR3 extends over 17 amino acids. CDR3 DNA sequence: TGTGCCAGCAGCTCCGGGACAGGGAGATCTGGGGCCAACGTCCTGACTTTC. Translating gives CASSSGTGRSGANVLTF.